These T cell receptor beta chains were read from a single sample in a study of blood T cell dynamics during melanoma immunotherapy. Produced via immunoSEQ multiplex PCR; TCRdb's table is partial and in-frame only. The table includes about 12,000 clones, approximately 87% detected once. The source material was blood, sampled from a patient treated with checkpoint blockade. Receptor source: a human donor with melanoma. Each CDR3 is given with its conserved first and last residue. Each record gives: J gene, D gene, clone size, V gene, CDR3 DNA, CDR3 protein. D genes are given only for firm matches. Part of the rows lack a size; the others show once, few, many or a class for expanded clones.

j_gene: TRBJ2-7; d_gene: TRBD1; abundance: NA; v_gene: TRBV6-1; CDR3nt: TGTGCCAGCAGTGCTGTTGGACAGGGTCCCCTATACGAGCAGTACTTC; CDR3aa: CASSAVGQGPLYEQYF
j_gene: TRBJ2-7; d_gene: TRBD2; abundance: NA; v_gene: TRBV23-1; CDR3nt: TGCGCCAGCAGTCAATCTCAGCAGCGGGGCTACGAGCAGTACTTC; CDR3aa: CASSQSQQRGYEQYF
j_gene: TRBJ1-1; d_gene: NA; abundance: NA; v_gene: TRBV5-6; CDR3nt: TGTGCCAGCAGCTTCGGTTGGCAGGCGGGCGCTGAAGCTTTCTTT; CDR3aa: CASSFGWQAGAEAFF
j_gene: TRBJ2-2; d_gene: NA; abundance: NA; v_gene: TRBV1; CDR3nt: TGCACCAGCAGCCAAGATGGTCAGCGGGGCGATAACACCGGGGAGCTGTTTTTT; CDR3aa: CTSSQDGQRGDNTGELFF
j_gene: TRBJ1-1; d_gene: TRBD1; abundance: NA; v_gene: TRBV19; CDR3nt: TGTGCCAGTAGTACCCGGGACAGGGGGTACTTATTGTTTATCTTT; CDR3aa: CASSTRDRGYLLFIF
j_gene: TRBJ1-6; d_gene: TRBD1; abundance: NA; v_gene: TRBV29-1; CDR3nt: TGCAGCTCACCGGGACAGGAAAAAAATTCACCCCTCCACTTT; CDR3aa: CSSPGQEKNSPLHF
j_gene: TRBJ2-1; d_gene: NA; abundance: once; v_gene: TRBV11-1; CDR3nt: TGTGCCAGCAGCTTCCGGGACGCCAATGAGCAGTTCTTC; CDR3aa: CASSFRDANEQFF
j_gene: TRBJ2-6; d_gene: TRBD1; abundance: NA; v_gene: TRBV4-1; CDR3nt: TGCGCCAGCCACCCAGGGGGAAGTCAATCTGGGGCCAACGTCTTGACTTTC; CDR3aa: CASHPGGSQSGANVLTF
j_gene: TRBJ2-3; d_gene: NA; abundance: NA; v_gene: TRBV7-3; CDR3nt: TGTGCCAGCAGCGCCGCTACCCCCATGGATACGCAGTATTTT; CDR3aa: CASSAATPMDTQYF
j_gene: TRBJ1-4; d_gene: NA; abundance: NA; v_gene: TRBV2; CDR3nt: TGTGCCAGCAAGCGGGTGAACGAAAAACTGTTTTTT; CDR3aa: CASKRVNEKLFF
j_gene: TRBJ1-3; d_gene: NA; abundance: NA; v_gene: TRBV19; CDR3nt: TGTGCCAGTAGTATTGTGGGGTTTGGAAACACCATATATTTT; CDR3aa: CASSIVGFGNTIYF
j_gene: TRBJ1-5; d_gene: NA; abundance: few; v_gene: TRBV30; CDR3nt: TGTGCCTGGACCAAGACAAGTGAGGATCAGCCCCAGCATTTT; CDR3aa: CAWTKTSEDQPQHF
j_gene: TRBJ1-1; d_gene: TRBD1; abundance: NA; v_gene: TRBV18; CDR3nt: TGTGCCAGCTCACGCGGGACAGTTGGCGACACTGAAGCTTTCTTT; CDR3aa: CASSRGTVGDTEAFF
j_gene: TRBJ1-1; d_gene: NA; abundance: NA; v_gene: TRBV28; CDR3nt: TGTGCCAGCAGACCTCACAGGGTGGGCACTGAAGCTTTCTTT; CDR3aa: CASRPHRVGTEAFF
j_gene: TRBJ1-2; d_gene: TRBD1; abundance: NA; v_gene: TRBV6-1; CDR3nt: TGTGCCAGCAGGAGGACAGGGGGCGGCTACACCTTC; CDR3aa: CASRRTGGGYTF
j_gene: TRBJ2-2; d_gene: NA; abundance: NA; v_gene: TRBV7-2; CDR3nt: TGTGCCAGCAGCTTATACAACACCCCCAGGACCGGGGAGCTGTTTTTT; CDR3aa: CASSLYNTPRTGELFF
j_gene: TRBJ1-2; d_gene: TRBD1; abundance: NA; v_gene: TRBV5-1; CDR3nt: TGCGCCAGCAGCTTGGAGACAGGGTCTGATGGCTACACCTTC; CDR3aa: CASSLETGSDGYTF
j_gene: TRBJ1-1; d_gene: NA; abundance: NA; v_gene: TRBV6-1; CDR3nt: TGTGCCAGCGGCGCAAACATGAACACTGAAGCTTTCTTT; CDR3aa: CASGANMNTEAFF
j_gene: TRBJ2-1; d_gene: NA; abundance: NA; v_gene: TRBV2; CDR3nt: TGTGCCAGCCTCAGGGGGGGCCGATACAATGAGCAGTTCTTC; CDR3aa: CASLRGGRYNEQFF
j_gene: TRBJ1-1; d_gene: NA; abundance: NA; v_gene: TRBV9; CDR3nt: TGTGCCAGCAGCGACGAGGGCACTGAAGCTTTCTTT; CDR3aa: CASSDEGTEAFF
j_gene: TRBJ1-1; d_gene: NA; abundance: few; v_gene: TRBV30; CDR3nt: TGTGCCTATGACAGATTGAACACTGAAGCTTTCTTT; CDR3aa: CAYDRLNTEAFF
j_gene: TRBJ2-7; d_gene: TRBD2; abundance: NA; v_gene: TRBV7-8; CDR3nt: TGTGCCAGCAGCTTAGGAGCGGGGCCCACCTCCGAGCAGTACTTC; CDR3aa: CASSLGAGPTSEQYF
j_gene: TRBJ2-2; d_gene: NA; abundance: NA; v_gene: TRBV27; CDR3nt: TGTGCCAGCAGTGGAACCGGGGAGCTGTTTTTT; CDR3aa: CASSGTGELFF
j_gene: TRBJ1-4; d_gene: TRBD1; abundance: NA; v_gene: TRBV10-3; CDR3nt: TGTGCCATCAGTGAGTCGAAGGGCAGGGGGGATGAAAAACTGTTTTTT; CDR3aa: CAISESKGRGDEKLFF
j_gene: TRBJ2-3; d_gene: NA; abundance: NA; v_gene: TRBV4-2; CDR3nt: TGTGCCAGCAGCTTCCGGGCGGGGGCTTCAGATACGCAGTATTTT; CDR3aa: CASSFRAGASDTQYF
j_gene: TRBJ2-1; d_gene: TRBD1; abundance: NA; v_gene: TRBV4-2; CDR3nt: TGTGCCAGCAGCCAGACAGGGGTAGGGTTTAGAAATGAGCAGTTCTTC; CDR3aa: CASSQTGVGFRNEQFF
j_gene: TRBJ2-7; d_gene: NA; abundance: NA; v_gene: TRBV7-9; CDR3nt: TGTGCCAGCAGCCCCCGGGACAAACCCTACGAGCAGTACTTC; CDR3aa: CASSPRDKPYEQYF
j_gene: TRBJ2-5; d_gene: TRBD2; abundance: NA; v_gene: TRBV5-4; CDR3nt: TGTGCCAGCAGCCCGGGACTAGCGGGGGCGGGGGAGACCCAGTACTTC; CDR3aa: CASSPGLAGAGETQYF
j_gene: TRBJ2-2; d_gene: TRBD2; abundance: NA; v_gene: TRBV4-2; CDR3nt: TGTGCCAGCAGCCAAGATCCGGCTAGCGGGTTCACCGGGGAGCTGTTTTTT; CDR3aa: CASSQDPASGFTGELFF